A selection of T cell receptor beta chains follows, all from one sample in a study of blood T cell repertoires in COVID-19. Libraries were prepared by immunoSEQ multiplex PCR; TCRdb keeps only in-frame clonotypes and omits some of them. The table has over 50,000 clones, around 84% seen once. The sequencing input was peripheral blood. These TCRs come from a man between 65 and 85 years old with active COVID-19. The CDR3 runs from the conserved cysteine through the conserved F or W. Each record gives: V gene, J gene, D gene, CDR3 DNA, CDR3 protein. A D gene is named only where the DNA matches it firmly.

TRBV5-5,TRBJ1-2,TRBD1,TGTGCCAGCAACCCTCTTGACAGGGGAATATCTTATGGCTACACCTTC,CASNPLDRGISYGYTF
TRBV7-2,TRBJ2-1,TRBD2,TGTGCCAGCAGCTTTGGACTAGCGGGGGGCCACAATGAGCAGTTCTTC,CASSFGLAGGHNEQFF
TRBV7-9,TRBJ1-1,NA,TGTGCCAGCAGCTTGGGGCAGGGGAGGGAGACTGAAGCTTTCTTT,CASSLGQGRETEAFF
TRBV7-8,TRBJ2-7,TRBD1,TGTGCCAGCAGCCCAAGGACAGGGGGCCCCTACGAGCAGTACTTC,CASSPRTGGPYEQYF
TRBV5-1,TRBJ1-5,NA,TGCGCCAGCAGCTTACCGGGGGGGGGCAATCAGCCCCAGCATTTT,CASSLPGGGNQPQHF
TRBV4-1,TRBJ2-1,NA,TGCGCCAGCAGCCAAGAACGGGTCGGAGGACTAGGGGGTGACAATGAGCAGTTCTTC,CASSQERVGGLGGDNEQFF
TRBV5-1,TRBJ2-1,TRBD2,TGCGCCAGCTCTCATGGGGAGAAGACACTAAGAAGGACTAGCGGGGTCTCCTACAATGAGCAGTTCTTC,CASSHGEKTLRRTSGVSYNEQFF
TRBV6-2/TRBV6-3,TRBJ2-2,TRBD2,TGTGCCAGCAGCTCCCGCGGGACTAGCGGGGGGAGGAACACCGGGGAGCTGTTTTTT,CASSSRGTSGGRNTGELFF
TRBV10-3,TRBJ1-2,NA,TGTGCCATCAGTGTCGGGGGGAACTATGGCTACACCTTC,CAISVGGNYGYTF
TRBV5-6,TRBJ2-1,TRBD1,TGTGCCAGCAGCCCGGACAGGGTGAATGAGCAGTTCTTC,CASSPDRVNEQFF
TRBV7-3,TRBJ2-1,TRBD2,TGTGCCAGCAGCTTAGGCGGGGGTGGCTCCTACAATGAGCAGTTCTTC,CASSLGGGGSYNEQFF
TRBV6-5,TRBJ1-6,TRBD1,TGTGCCAGCAAACAGGGGGCGTCCTATAATTCACCCCTCCACTTT,CASKQGASYNSPLHF
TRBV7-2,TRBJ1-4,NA,TGTGCCAGCAGCCCACTAATCCGAGGCACTAATGAAAAACTGTTTTTT,CASSPLIRGTNEKLFF
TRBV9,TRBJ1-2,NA,TGTGCCAGCACCTCGACGGAGTATGGCTACACCTTC,CASTSTEYGYTF
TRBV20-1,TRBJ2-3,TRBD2,TGCAGTGCTAGTCGGGGGGGGAGCACAGATACGCAGTATTTT,CSASRGGSTDTQYF
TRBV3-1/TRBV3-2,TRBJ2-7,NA,TGTGCCAGCAGCCAAGCCACGGGCTACGAGCAGTACTTC,CASSQATGYEQYF
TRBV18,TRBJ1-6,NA,TGTGCCAGCTCACCCCTTAGGACCACAGGGCATTCACCCCTCCACTTT,CASSPLRTTGHSPLHF